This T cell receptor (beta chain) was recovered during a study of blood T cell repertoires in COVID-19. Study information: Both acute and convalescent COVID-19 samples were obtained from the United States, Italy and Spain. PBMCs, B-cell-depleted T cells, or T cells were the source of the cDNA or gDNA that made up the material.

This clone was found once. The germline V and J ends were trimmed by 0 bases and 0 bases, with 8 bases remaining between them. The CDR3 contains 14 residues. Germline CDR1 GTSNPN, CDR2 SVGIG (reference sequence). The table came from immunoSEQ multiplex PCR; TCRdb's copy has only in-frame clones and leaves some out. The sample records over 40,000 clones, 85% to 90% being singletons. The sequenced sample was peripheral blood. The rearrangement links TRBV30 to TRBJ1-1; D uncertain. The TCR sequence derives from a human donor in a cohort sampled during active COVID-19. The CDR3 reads CAWSVPRVNTEAFF. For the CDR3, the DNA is TGTGCCTGGAGTGTACCAAGAGTGAACACTGAAGCTTTCTTT.